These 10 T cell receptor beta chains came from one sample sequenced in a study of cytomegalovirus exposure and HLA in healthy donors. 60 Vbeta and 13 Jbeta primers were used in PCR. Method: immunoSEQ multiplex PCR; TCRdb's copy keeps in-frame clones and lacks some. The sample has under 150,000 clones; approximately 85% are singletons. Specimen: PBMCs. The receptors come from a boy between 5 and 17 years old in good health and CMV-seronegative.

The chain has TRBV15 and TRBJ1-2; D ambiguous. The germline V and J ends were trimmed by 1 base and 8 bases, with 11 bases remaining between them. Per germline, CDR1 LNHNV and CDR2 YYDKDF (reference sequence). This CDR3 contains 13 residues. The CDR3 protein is CATSRGSWQGYTF. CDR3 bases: TGTGCCACCAGCAGAGGCTCGTGGCAGGGCTACACCTTC.

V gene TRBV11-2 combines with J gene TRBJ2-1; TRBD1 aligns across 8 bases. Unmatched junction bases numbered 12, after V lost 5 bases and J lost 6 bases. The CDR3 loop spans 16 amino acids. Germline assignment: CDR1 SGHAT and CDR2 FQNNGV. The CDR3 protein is CASSTRLIDRGNEQFF. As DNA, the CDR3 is TGTGCCAGCAGCACCCGATTAATTGACAGGGGCAATGAGCAGTTCTTC.

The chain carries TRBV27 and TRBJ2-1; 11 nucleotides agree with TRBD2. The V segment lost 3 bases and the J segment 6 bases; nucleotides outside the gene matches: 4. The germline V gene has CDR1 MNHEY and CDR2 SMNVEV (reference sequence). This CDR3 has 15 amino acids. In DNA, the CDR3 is TGTGCCAGCAGTTTTGGTAGCGGGGGGGGCAATGAGCAGTTCTTC. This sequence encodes CASSFGSGGGNEQFF.

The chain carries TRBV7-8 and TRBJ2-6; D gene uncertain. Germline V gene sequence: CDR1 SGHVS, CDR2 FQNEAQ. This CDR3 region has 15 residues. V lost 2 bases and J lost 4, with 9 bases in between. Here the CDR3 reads CASSLTTVGANVLTF. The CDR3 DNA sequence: TGTGCCAGCAGCTTAACCACTGTAGGGGCCAACGTCCTGACTTTC.

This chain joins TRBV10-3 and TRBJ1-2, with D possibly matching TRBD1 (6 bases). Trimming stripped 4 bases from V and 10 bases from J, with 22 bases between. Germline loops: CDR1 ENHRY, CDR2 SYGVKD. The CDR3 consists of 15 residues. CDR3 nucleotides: TGTGCCATCAGTGTGTCTGGGGGCGGTTTATGGGACTACACCTTC. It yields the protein CAISVSGGGLWDYTF.

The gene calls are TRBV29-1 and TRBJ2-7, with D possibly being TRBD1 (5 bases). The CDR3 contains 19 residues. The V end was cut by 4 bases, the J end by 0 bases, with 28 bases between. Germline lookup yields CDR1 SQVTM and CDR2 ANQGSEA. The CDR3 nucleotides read TGCAGCGTTGGATCGGGCACACCGATATCCGGCGACAGCTCCTACGAGCAGTACTTC. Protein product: CSVGSGTPISGDSSYEQYF.

This chain's CDR3 is CASSFGQFSGELFF. Here the CDR3 DNA reads TGTGCCAGCAGTTTCGGACAGTTCTCCGGGGAGCTGTTTTTT. The chain is built from TRBV27 and TRBJ2-2, with a tentative D call TRBD1 (6 bases). The ends were cut back, 3 bases at V and 6 bases at J, with 11 bases in the middle. The CDR3 runs to 14 residues. The V gene's germline CDR1 is MNHEY and CDR2 SMNVEV (reference sequence).

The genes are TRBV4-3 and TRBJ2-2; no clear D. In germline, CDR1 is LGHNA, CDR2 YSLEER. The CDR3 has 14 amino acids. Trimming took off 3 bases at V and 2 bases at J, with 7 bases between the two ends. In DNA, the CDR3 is TGCGCCAGCAGCCAGAGAAGAAACACCGGGGAGCTGTTTTTT. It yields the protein CASSQRRNTGELFF.

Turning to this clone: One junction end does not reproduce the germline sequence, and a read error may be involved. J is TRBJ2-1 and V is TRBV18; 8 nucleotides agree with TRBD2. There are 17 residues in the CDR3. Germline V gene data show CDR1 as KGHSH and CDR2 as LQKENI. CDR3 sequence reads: CASSSPGGEGVYNEQFF. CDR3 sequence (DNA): TGTGCCAGCTCATCACCGGGAGGGGAGGGTGTCTACAATGAGCAGTTCTTC.

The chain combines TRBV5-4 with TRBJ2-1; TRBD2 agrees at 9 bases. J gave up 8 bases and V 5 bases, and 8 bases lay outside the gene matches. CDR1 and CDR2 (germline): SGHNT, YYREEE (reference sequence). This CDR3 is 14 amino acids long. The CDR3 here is CASSSLAGVYEQFF. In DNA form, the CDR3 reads TGTGCCAGCAGTTCATTAGCGGGGGTCTATGAGCAGTTCTTC.